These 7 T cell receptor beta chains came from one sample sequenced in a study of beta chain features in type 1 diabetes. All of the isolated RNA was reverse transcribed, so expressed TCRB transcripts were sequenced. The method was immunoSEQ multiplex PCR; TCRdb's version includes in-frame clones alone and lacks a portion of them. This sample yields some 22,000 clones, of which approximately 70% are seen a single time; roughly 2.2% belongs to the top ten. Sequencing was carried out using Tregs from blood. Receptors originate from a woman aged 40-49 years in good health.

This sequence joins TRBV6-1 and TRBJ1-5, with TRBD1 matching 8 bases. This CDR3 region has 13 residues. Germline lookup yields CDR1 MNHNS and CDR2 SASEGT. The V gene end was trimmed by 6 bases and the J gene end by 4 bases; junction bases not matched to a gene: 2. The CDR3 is CASRQGGNQPQHF. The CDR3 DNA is TGTGCCAGCAGACAGGGGGGGAATCAGCCCCAGCATTTT.

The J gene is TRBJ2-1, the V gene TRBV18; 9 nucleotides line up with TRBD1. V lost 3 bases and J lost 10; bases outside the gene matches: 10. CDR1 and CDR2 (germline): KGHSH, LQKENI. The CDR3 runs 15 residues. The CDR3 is CASSPGQGTAMEQFF. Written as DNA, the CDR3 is TGTGCCAGCTCACCTGGACAGGGGACTGCAATGGAGCAGTTCTTC. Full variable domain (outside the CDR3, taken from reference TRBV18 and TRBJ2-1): NAGVMQNPRHLVRRRGQEARLRCSPMKGHSHVYWYRQLPEEGLKFMVYLQKENIIDESGMPKERFSAEFPKEGPSILRIQQVVRGDSAAYFCASSPGQGTAMEQFFGPGTRLTVL.

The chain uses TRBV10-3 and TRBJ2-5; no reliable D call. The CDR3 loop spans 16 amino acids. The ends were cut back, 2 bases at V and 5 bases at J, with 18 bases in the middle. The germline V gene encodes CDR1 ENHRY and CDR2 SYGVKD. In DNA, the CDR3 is TGTGCCATCAGTGAGGCTCGGAGTTCTCTTTCGGAGACCCAGTACTTC. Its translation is CAISEARSSLSETQYF.

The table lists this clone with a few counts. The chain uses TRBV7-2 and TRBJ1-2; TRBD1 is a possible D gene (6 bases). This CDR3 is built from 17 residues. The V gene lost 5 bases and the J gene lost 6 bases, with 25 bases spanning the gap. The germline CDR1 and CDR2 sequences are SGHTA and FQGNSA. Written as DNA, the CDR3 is TGTGCCAGCAGCGCCAAGACAGGCTCGATATATACAAATGGCTACACCTTC. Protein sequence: CASSAKTGSIYTNGYTF.

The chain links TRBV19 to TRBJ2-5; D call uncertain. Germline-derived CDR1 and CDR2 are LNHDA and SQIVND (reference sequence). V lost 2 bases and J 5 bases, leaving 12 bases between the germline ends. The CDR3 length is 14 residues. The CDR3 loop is CASSIRMGRETQYF. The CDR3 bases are TGTGCCAGTAGTATACGTATGGGCCGGGAGACCCAGTACTTC. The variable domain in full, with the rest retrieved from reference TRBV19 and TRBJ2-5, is DGGITQSPKYLFRKEGQNVTLSCEQNLNHDAMYWYRQDPGQGLRLIYYSQIVNDFQKGDIAEGYSVSREKKESFPLTVTSAQKNPTAFYLCASSIRMGRETQYFGPGTRLLVL.

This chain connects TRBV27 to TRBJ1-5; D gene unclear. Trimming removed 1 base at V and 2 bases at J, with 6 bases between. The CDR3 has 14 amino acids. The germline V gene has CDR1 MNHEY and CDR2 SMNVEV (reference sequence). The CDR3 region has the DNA TGTGCCAGCAGTTTATTTTCGGGCAATCAGCCCCAGCATTTT. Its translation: CASSLFSGNQPQHF.

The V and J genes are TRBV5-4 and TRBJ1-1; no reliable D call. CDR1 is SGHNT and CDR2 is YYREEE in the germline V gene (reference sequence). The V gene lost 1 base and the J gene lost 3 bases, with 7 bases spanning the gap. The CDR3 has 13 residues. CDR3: CASSLQQYTEAFF. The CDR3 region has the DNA TGTGCCAGCAGCTTGCAACAGTACACTGAAGCTTTCTTT.